What follows are 14 T cell receptor beta chains derived from one specimen sequenced in a study of blood T cell repertoires in COVID-19. Produced via immunoSEQ multiplex PCR; TCRdb's table is partial and in-frame only. The sample holds 150,000 to 200,000 clones, more than 70% seen once. Sequencing used PBMCs or T cells enriched from blood (not recorded which). These receptors came from a man aged 35 to 55 who had recovered from COVID-19.

The chain recombines TRBV28 with TRBJ1-5, with D tentatively TRBD1 (5 bases). Germline loops: CDR1 MDHEN, CDR2 SYDVKM. Trimming took 5 bases from V and 2 from J, leaving 10 bases between them. The CDR3 has 14 amino acids. The CDR3 DNA sequence: TGTGCCAGCAGTCAGCAGGGCGGCAATCAGCCCCAGCATTTT. Translated, it gives CASSQQGGNQPQHF.

The J gene is TRBJ1-5, the V gene TRBV11-3, with TRBD1 matching over 7 bases. Germline CDR1 reads SGHNT; CDR2 reads YENEEA. The CDR3 is 13 residues long. V shed 5 bases, J shed 4 bases, and the junction held 2 bases outside the gene matches. CDR3 region: CASSPTGNQPQHF. The DNA for the CDR3 is TGTGCCAGCAGCCCGACAGGGAATCAGCCCCAGCATTTT.

The chain links TRBV4-2 to TRBJ1-3, with D possibly matching TRBD1 (6 bases). The CDR3 contains 15 residues. V lost 0 bases, J lost 0 bases, and 6 bases lay in between. The germline V gene encodes CDR1 LGHNA and CDR2 YNFKEQ. The CDR3, as DNA: TGTGCCAGCAGCCAAGACAGGGGCTCTGGAAACACCATATATTTT. This gives the protein CASSQDRGSGNTIYF.

This rearrangement joins TRBV25-1 to TRBJ2-2; D gene uncertain. The germline V gene encodes CDR1 MGHDK and CDR2 SYGVNS. This CDR3 has 13 amino acids. The V end was cut by 7 bases, the J end by 3 bases, with 9 bases between. CDR3 residues: CASTVTYTGELFF. CDR3 nucleotides: TGTGCCAGCACCGTTACTTACACCGGGGAGCTGTTTTTT. The full variable domain, rest sourced from reference TRBV25-1 and TRBJ2-2, is EADIYQTPRYLVIGTGKKITLECSQTMGHDKMYWYQQDPGMELHLIHYSYGVNSTEKGDLSSESTVSRIRTEHFPLTLESARPSHTSQYLCASTVTYTGELFFGEGSRLTVL.

The chain couples TRBV6-1 to TRBJ1-2; D is uncertain. Germline CDR1 and CDR2: MNHNS and SASEGT. The CDR3 is made up of 15 amino acids. The V and J ends lost 2 bases and 0 bases respectively, with 10 bases between them. CDR3 nucleotides: TGTGCCAGCAGTGAATGGGCAGATTCTAACTATGGCTACACCTTC. Translated: CASSEWADSNYGYTF.

This chain links TRBV27 with TRBJ2-3; possibly TRBD2 for D (5 bases). This CDR3 spans 14 amino acids. CDR1 and CDR2 from the germline V gene are MNHEY and SMNVEV (reference sequence). The ends were cut back, 2 bases at V and 2 bases at J, with 8 bases in the middle. The chain's CDR3 is CASSLNGVTDTQYF. CDR3 bases: TGTGCCAGCAGTTTAAACGGGGTCACAGATACGCAGTATTTT.

The CDR3 DNA is TGTGCCAGCAGTTTAATTGGAGGCACTGAGCAGTTCTTC. This sequence encodes CASSLIGGTEQFF. The chain employs TRBV27 and TRBJ2-1; TRBD2 might be the D (5 bases). Per the germline V gene, CDR1 is MNHEY and CDR2 is SMNVEV (reference sequence). The CDR3 consists of 13 residues. V dropped 2 bases and J dropped 9 bases, with 11 bases sitting between them.

J is TRBJ1-2 and V is TRBV29-1, with TRBD1 matching 9 bases. Trimming took 4 bases from V and 7 from J; bases not matched to a gene: 4. Germline V gene data show CDR1 as SQVTM and CDR2 as ANQGSEA. The CDR3 contains 12 residues. The DNA of the CDR3 is TGCAGCGTTGGGGGACAGGGACGTGGCTACACCTTC. Translating it yields CSVGGQGRGYTF. Filled out from reference TRBV29-1 and TRBJ1-2, the complete variable domain reads SAVISQKPSRDICQRGTSLTIQCQVDSQVTMMFWYRQQPGQSLTLIATANQGSEATYESGFVIDKFPISRPNLTFSTLTVSNMSPEDSSIYLCSVGGQGRGYTFGSGTRLTVV.

The rearrangement uses TRBV5-5 and TRBJ1-2; weak D call: TRBD1 (5 bases). This CDR3 contains 14 residues. Germline assignment: CDR1 SGHKS and CDR2 YYEKEE (reference sequence). Between the trimmed V and J ends, which lost 4 bases and 3 bases, there was a span of 13 bases. CDR3 in amino acids: CASSPGTAHYGYTF. The CDR3 nucleotides are TGTGCCAGCAGCCCCGGGACTGCACACTATGGCTACACCTTC.

The chain carries TRBV19 and TRBJ1-2; TRBD1 matches at 7 bases. From germline, CDR1 is LNHDA and CDR2 SQIVND (reference sequence). V dropped 5 bases and J dropped 4; count of bases not matched to a gene: 4. The CDR3 totals 13 residues. The CDR3 nucleotides read TGTGCCAGTAGTCAGGACAGGACCTATGGCTACACCTTC. Encoded protein: CASSQDRTYGYTF.

The rearrangement joins TRBV30 to TRBJ2-5, with 8 nucleotides matching TRBD1. The CDR3 loop spans 14 amino acids. From germline, CDR1 is GTSNPN and CDR2 SVGIG (reference sequence). J lost 4 bases, V lost 2 bases, and 6 bases had no gene match. CDR3 region: CAWSRTGWLETQYF. The CDR3 coding sequence is TGTGCCTGGAGTCGGACAGGGTGGTTAGAGACCCAGTACTTC.

V usage is TRBV2 and J usage is TRBJ1-5; 8 bases are a match to TRBD1. The CDR3 is 13 residues long. Unmatched junction bases numbered 2, after V lost 4 bases and J lost 6 bases. The V gene's germline CDR1 is SNHLY and CDR2 FYNNEI. CDR3 DNA: TGTGCCAGCAGTGGGACAGGGACTCAGCCCCAGCATTTT. Protein: CASSGTGTQPQHF.

V is TRBV2 and J is TRBJ2-1, with D perhaps TRBD2 (6 bases). In germline, CDR1 is SNHLY, CDR2 FYNNEI. Trimming removed 2 bases at V and 2 bases at J, with 13 bases between. This CDR3 has 16 residues. The CDR3 sequence is CASSESVAAAYNEQFF. The CDR3 nucleotides read TGTGCCAGCAGTGAATCGGTAGCGGCCGCCTACAATGAGCAGTTCTTC.

This clone was picked up a small number of times. The CDR3 DNA is TGTGCCAGTAGTATAGCCCCGGGAGAAAAACTGTTTTTT. Amino acid sequence: CASSIAPGEKLFF. The rearrangement uses TRBV19 and TRBJ1-4; D is ambiguous. Germline values: CDR1 LNHDA, CDR2 SQIVND (reference sequence). Trimming left V 1 base short and J 8 bases short, with 8 bases between. This CDR3 contains 13 residues.